Listed here are 28 T cell receptor beta chains from one sample, sequenced in a study of blood T cells in healthy people across ages. A sample-barcoded 5' primer and a J-beta primer mix were used in a second PCR of about 6 to 11 cycles. TCRdb used MiXCR to reprocess the 5' RACE reads, holding one entry per CDR3 protein. The sample has about 640,000 distinct CDR3 sequences; roughly 53% are singletons. The sequenced material came from blood. The receptor set was obtained from a man aged 60 to 75 in good health.

Concerning this clonotype itself: The junction shows a germline mismatch at one end, possibly a read error. This chain links TRBV20-1 with TRBJ2-2; D is undetermined. The CDR3 runs to 16 residues. Germline-derived CDR1 and CDR2 are DFQATT and SNEGSKA (reference sequence). The CDR3 region has the DNA TGCAGTGCTCCTAATCGGGCAGGATCGAACGCCGGGGAGCTGTTTTTT. Its translation is CSAPNRAGSNAGELFF.

The rearrangement links TRBV29-1 to TRBJ2-5, with D perhaps being TRBD1 or TRBD2 (6 bases each). The DNA end is more similar to TRBJ2-7, so the J call may be wrong. The CDR3 has 14 amino acids. Germline CDR1 SQVTM, CDR2 ANQGSEA. The CDR3 is CSVDGAGGAYEQYF. DNA of the CDR3: TGCAGCGTTGACGGGGCCGGGGGCGCATACGAGCAGTACTTC.

The V and J genes are TRBV20-1 and TRBJ1-1, with no clear D. Trimming removed 0 bases at V and 1 base at J, with 9 bases between. Looked up from germline, CDR1 is DFQATT and CDR2 is SNEGSKA (reference sequence). The CDR3 is made up of 14 amino acids. DNA of the CDR3: TGCAGTGCTAGAGATCCGACGGGGAACACTGAAGCTTTCTTT. Protein: CSARDPTGNTEAFF.

This rearrangement joins TRBV5-1 to TRBJ1-5, with 8 nucleotides matching TRBD1. Trimming took 0 bases from V and 5 from J; bases not matched to a gene: 4. Per the germline V gene, CDR1 is SGHRS and CDR2 is YFSETQ. This CDR3 is 15 amino acids long. In DNA form, the CDR3 reads TGCGCCAGCAGCTTGGCCGGACAGGGACATCAGCCCCAGCATTTT. It is translated as CASSLAGQGHQPQHF.

This clonotype was counted a few times. The rearrangement uses TRBV20-1 and TRBJ2-1; 10 nucleotides align to TRBD2. The J segment lost 6 bases and the V segment lost 6 bases, leaving 8 bases of the junction unmatched. This CDR3 contains 14 residues. Germline assignment: CDR1 DFQATT and CDR2 SNEGSKA (reference sequence). The CDR3 reads CSAAPGLAFNEQFF. The CDR3 nucleotides are TGCAGTGCGGCACCGGGACTAGCGTTCAATGAGCAGTTCTTC.

The table lists this clonotype with a few counts. V and J are TRBV12-3 or TRBV12-4 and TRBJ1-2; D not certain. CDR3 length: 12 residues. Trimming took off 1 base at V and 4 bases at J, with 4 bases between the two ends. The CDR3 here is CASSLGAYGYTF. DNA of the CDR3: TGTGCCAGCAGTTTAGGGGCCTATGGCTACACCTTC.

The rearrangement links TRBV7-9 to TRBJ1-6; 12 nucleotides agree with TRBD1. V shed 6 bases, J shed 7 bases, and the junction held 4 bases outside the gene matches. The CDR3 has 15 residues. CDR1 and CDR2 (germline): SEHNR, FQNEAQ (reference sequence). CDR3 sequence: CASRRDRGRNSPLHF. CDR3 nucleotide sequence: TGTGCCAGCAGACGGGACAGGGGGCGAAATTCACCCCTCCACTTT. The full variable domain, rest sourced from reference TRBV7-9 and TRBJ1-6, is DTGVSQNPRHKITKRGQNVTFRCDPISEHNRLYWYRQTLGQGPEFLTYFQNEAQLEKSRLLSDRFSAERPKGSFSTLEIQRTEQGDSAMYLCASRRDRGRNSPLHFGNGTRLTVT.

The chain joins TRBV5-6 to TRBJ1-2; 11 nucleotides align to TRBD1. Germline CDR1 is SGHDT and CDR2 is YYEEEE. The CDR3 spans 16 residues. The trim removed 3 bases at V and 4 bases at J, leaving 8 bases unmatched. In DNA, the CDR3 is TGTGCCAGCAGCTCCCCCGGGACAGGGGGGGTCTATGGCTACACCTTC. Translation: CASSSPGTGGVYGYTF.

The chain employs TRBV10-1 and TRBJ1-6; 7 bases are a match to TRBD1. Germline loops: CDR1 WNHNN, CDR2 SYGVQD (reference sequence). J gave up 8 bases and V 8 bases, and 6 bases lay outside the gene matches. This CDR3 comprises 13 residues. The DNA for the CDR3 is TGCGCCAGCTCAAACCAGGGGGATTCACCCCTCCACTTT. Translated, it gives CASSNQGDSPLHF.

There are many counts of this clonotype. The chain carries TRBV10-3 and TRBJ2-6, with a possible D match to TRBD1 (5 bases). Trimming stripped 3 bases from V and 0 bases from J, with 12 bases between. CDR3 length: 17 residues. Per germline, CDR1 ENHRY and CDR2 SYGVKD. The CDR3 region is CAISEQLGHSGANVLTF. CDR3 bases: TGTGCCATCAGTGAACAGTTGGGGCACTCTGGGGCCAACGTCCTGACTTTC.

The chain couples TRBV5-1 to TRBJ1-6; D possibly corresponds to TRBD1 (5 bases). This CDR3 region has 13 residues. Germline V CDR1 and CDR2: SGHRS, YFSETQ. Trimming left V 3 bases short and J 7 bases short, with 8 bases between. The CDR3, as DNA: TGCGCCAGCAGCTGGGACGGGAATTCACCCCTCCACTTT. This translates into CASSWDGNSPLHF. Complete variable domain (other parts from reference TRBV5-1 and TRBJ1-6): KAGVTQTPRYLIKTRGQQVTLSCSPISGHRSVSWYQQTPGQGLQFLFEYFSETQRNKGNFPGRFSGRQFSNSRSEMNVSTLELGDSALYLCASSWDGNSPLHFGNGTRLTVT.

The V and J genes are TRBV18 and TRBJ2-1; maybe TRBD1 (6 bases). Per the germline V gene, CDR1 is KGHSH and CDR2 is LQKENI. Trimming left V 8 bases short and J 9 bases short, with 14 bases between. CDR3 length: 12 amino acids. CDR3 amino acids: CASAQGRGEQFF. The CDR3 DNA sequence: TGTGCCAGCGCACAGGGTCGAGGTGAGCAGTTCTTC.

V usage is TRBV12-3 or TRBV12-4 and J usage is TRBJ2-3, with no clear D. The CDR3 consists of 12 residues. Between the trimmed V and J ends, which lost 6 bases and 2 bases, there was a span of 6 bases. The CDR3, as DNA: TGTGCCAGCAGCAGGCTCACAGATACGCAGTATTTT. Translating gives CASSRLTDTQYF.

This clonotype was seen a few times. The chain joins TRBV2 to TRBJ2-1; weak D call: TRBD2 (6 bases). The V gene's germline CDR1 is SNHLY and CDR2 FYNNEI. This CDR3 contains 13 residues. V lost 10 bases and J 3 bases, leaving 13 bases between the germline ends. The CDR3 here is CATTEGIYNEQFF. The CDR3 DNA reads as TGTGCCACCACGGAGGGGATCTACAATGAGCAGTTCTTC. Using reference TRBV2 and TRBJ2-1 for the parts outside the CDR3, the full variable domain is EPEVTQTPSHQVTQMGQEVILRCVPISNHLYFYWYRQILGQKVEFLVSFYNNEISEKSEIFDDQFSVERPDGSNFTLKIRSTKLEDSAMYFCATTEGIYNEQFFGPGTRLTVL.

The V gene is TRBV20-1, the J gene TRBJ2-5; 10 nucleotides match TRBD2. This CDR3 region has 14 residues. Germline CDR1 reads DFQATT; CDR2 reads SNEGSKA (reference sequence). J gave up 5 bases and V 6 bases, and 9 bases lay outside the gene matches. CDR3 sequence (DNA): TGCAGTGCGGACCCTAGCGGGGGAGTTGAGACCCAGTACTTC. Translated: CSADPSGGVETQYF.

Here the CDR3 reads CASTYGTANTEAFF. CDR3 DNA sequence: TGTGCCAGCACTTACGGGACAGCGAACACTGAAGCTTTCTTT. The chain combines TRBV25-1 with TRBJ1-1; 7 bases agree with TRBD1. The germline V gene encodes CDR1 MGHDK and CDR2 SYGVNS. The ends lost 7 bases at V and 1 base at J; junction bases unmatched: 6. This CDR3 spans 14 amino acids.

This chain joins TRBV6-5 and TRBJ1-2, with a weak D call TRBD1 (5 bases). This CDR3 is 16 amino acids long. Deletions cut 7 bases from V and 6 bases from J, with 24 bases between. CDR1 and CDR2 from the germline V gene are MNHEY and SVGAGI. CDR3 protein: CASTVREAWGQHGYTF. As DNA, the CDR3 is TGTGCCAGCACCGTCAGGGAAGCGTGGGGTCAGCATGGCTACACCTTC.

This clonotype turned up a few times. The chain is built from TRBV6-5 and TRBJ2-7; D unclear. This CDR3 contains 13 residues. Between the trimmed V and J ends, which lost 2 bases and 3 bases, there was a span of 8 bases. Germline assignment: CDR1 MNHEY and CDR2 SVGAGI. The DNA of the CDR3 is TGTGCCAGCAGTTACCGCTACAACTACGAGCAGTACTTC. As protein: CASSYRYNYEQYF.

This clonotype was picked up a small number of times. V and J are TRBV6-2 or TRBV6-3 and TRBJ1-1, with D perhaps TRBD1 (6 bases). Trimming took 7 bases from V and 0 from J, leaving 9 bases between them. This CDR3 is built from 13 residues. Germline assignment: CDR1 MNHEY and CDR2 SVGEGT. Here the CDR3 DNA reads TGTGCCAGCACTGACAGGTTGAACACTGAAGCTTTCTTT. It codes for CASTDRLNTEAFF.

In this sample, this clonotype turned up a few times. The chain employs TRBV7-2 and TRBJ1-2; the D gene is possibly TRBD1 (6 bases). CDR3 length: 15 amino acids. Trimming shortened V by 0 bases and J by 1 base, and 9 bases separated the two germline ends. CDR1 and CDR2 (germline): SGHTA, FQGNSA. CDR3 in DNA: TGTGCCAGCAGCTTAGCAGGACAGCTTAACTATGGCTACACCTTC. Translation gives CASSLAGQLNYGYTF. The variable domain in full, with the rest retrieved from reference TRBV7-2 and TRBJ1-2, is GAGVSQSPSNKVTEKGKDVELRCDPISGHTALYWYRQSLGQGLEFLIYFQGNSAPDKSGLPSDRFSAERTGGSVSTLTIQRTQQEDSAVYLCASSLAGQLNYGYTFGSGTRLTVV.

This clonotype has only a few counts. This chain connects TRBV12-3 or TRBV12-4 to TRBJ2-5; 9 bases fit TRBD2. The CDR3 has 14 amino acids. Trimming took 7 bases from V and 6 from J; bases not matched to a gene: 9. The CDR3 DNA reads as TGTGCCAGCACCATTAGCGGGGGTGAAAAGACCCAGTACTTC. Its protein is CASTISGGEKTQYF.

V is TRBV9 and J is TRBJ2-2, with D perhaps TRBD1 or TRBD2 (7 bases each). Trimming removed 2 bases from V and 2 bases from J, with 22 bases in between. In germline, CDR1 is SGDLS, CDR2 YYNGEE. There are 19 residues in the CDR3. The CDR3 DNA reads as TGTGCCAGCAGCGTCCTCGTCTCTCAGGGGGGGTCCAACACCGGGGAGCTGTTTTTT. Translating gives CASSVLVSQGGSNTGELFF.

The chain combines TRBV7-2 with TRBJ2-1; TRBD2 aligns across 7 bases. Germline trimming cut 5 bases from V and 8 bases from J; bases unmatched to any gene: 9. The CDR3 sequence is 14 residues long. CDR1 and CDR2 (germline): SGHTA, FQGNSA. The CDR3 coding sequence is TGTGCCAGCAGCCCCATGGGGGGGGTCTATGAGCAGTTCTTC. It specifies CASSPMGGVYEQFF.

This clonotype was counted between two and nine times. The chain uses TRBV18 and TRBJ2-5, with 10 bases lining up with TRBD1. The end of the DNA is better explained by TRBJ2-7, so the J call may be wrong. This CDR3 contains 16 residues. Germline CDR1 KGHSH, CDR2 LQKENI. The CDR3: CASSPPIRDRGYEQYF. The CDR3 DNA follows: TGTGCCAGCTCACCACCCATCCGGGACAGGGGCTACGAGCAGTACTTC.

The chain uses TRBV20-1 and TRBJ1-6, with TRBD1 matching 9 bases. This CDR3 comprises 16 residues. Germline lookup yields CDR1 DFQATT and CDR2 SNEGSKA (reference sequence). V lost 6 bases and J lost 2; bases outside the gene matches: 8. For the CDR3, the DNA is TGCAGTGCGCCTTGGACAGGGGCGGCCTATAATTCACCCCTCCACTTT. Its protein product is CSAPWTGAAYNSPLHF.

The CDR3 protein is CASSLAQGCELYF. CDR3 nucleotide sequence: TGCGCCAGCAGCTTGGCCCAGGGATGCGAGCTGTACTTC. V and J are TRBV5-1 and TRBJ2-4, with D possibly matching TRBD1 (5 bases). The germline CDR1 and CDR2 sequences are SGHRS and YFSETQ. CDR3 size: 13 residues. V lost 0 bases and J 15 bases, leaving 16 bases between the germline ends. Full variable domain (missing parts from reference TRBV5-1 and TRBJ2-4): KAGVTQTPRYLIKTRGQQVTLSCSPISGHRSVSWYQQTPGQGLQFLFEYFSETQRNKGNFPGRFSGRQFSNSRSEMNVSTLELGDSALYLCASSLAQGCELYFGAGTRLSVL.

The chain carries TRBV10-3 and TRBJ2-2, with TRBD2 matching over 11 bases. Germline CDR1 reads ENHRY; CDR2 reads SYGVKD. J gave up 0 bases and V 5 bases, and 2 bases lay outside the gene matches. This CDR3 is 16 amino acids long. Written as DNA, the CDR3 is TGTGCCATCAGTCTAGCGGGGGGCCCGAACACCGGGGAGCTGTTTTTT. This translates into CAISLAGGPNTGELFF.

Note on this clonotype: One end of the junction fails to match germline, which may point to a read error. The chain uses TRBV7-9 and TRBJ2-5, with D possibly TRBD1 on 7 matching bases. CDR3 size: 14 residues. From germline, CDR1 is SEHNR and CDR2 FQNEAQ (reference sequence). CDR3 nucleotide sequence: TGTGCCAGCTTGTTGCAGGGGGGACAAGAGACCCAGGACTTC. Translation gives CASLLQGGQETQDF. Full variable domain (missing parts from reference TRBV7-9 and TRBJ2-5): DTGVSQNPRHKITKRGQNVTFRCDPISEHNRLYWYRQTLGQGPEFLTYFQNEAQLEKSRLLSDRFSAERPKGSFSTLEIQRTEQGDSAMYLCASLLQGGQETQDFGPGTRLLVL.